Shown below are 22 T cell receptor beta chains from a single sample sequenced in a study of cytomegalovirus exposure and HLA in healthy donors. With 60 Vbeta and 13 Jbeta primers, the PCR was carried out. Profiling relied on immunoSEQ multiplex PCR, and the TCRdb table lists in-frame clones only, not all of them. The table includes about 200,000 clones, approximately 78% detected once. Material: PBMCs. Receptors were obtained from a woman in her thirties or forties in good health and CMV-seronegative.

The J gene is TRBJ2-5, the V gene TRBV30; 7 nucleotides match TRBD1. The junction had 16 bases not matched to a gene; V was cut back by 1 base and J by 5 bases. CDR3 length equals 17 residues. From germline, CDR1 is GTSNPN and CDR2 SVGIG (reference sequence). The CDR3 DNA sequence: TGTGCCTGGAGTGGAACTCGATCGACAGGGTTAGGTGAGACCCAGTACTTC. This gives the protein CAWSGTRSTGLGETQYF.

As DNA, the CDR3 is TGTGCCAGCAGCTTAGGACGGACAGGGAAGGAAAAACTGTTTTTT. As protein: CASSLGRTGKEKLFF. The chain has TRBV7-8 and TRBJ1-4, with 8 bases that match TRBD1. Trimming removed 1 base from V and 8 bases from J; junction bases left unmatched: 6. Germline loops: CDR1 SGHVS, CDR2 FQNEAQ. CDR3 size: 15 residues.

This clone was seen a single time. The V and J genes are TRBV4-1 and TRBJ2-2; 9 bases are a match to TRBD1. Germline loops: CDR1 MGHRA, CDR2 YSYEKL. This CDR3 has 13 residues. V lost 5 bases to trimming and J lost 6 bases; unmatched junction nucleotides: 1. DNA of the CDR3: TGCGCCAGCAGCGGGACAGGGCCCGGGGAGCTGTTTTTT. Translated, it gives CASSGTGPGELFF.

CDR3 residues: CASSYGTENTEAFF. The CDR3 DNA sequence: TGTGCCAGCAGTTATGGGACAGAGAACACTGAAGCTTTCTTT. This chain links TRBV6-5 with TRBJ1-1; 7 bases are a match to TRBD1. CDR1 is MNHEY, CDR2 SVGAGI, per germline. This CDR3 has 14 residues. V was clipped by 3 bases and J by 1 base; unmatched bases: 2.

This clone came up once. CDR3 amino acids: CAISEVPVSNQPQHF. The CDR3 DNA sequence: TGTGCCATCAGTGAGGTCCCGGTGAGCAATCAGCCCCAGCATTTT. The V gene is TRBV10-3, the J gene TRBJ1-5; no clear D gene. Germline CDR1 reads ENHRY; CDR2 reads SYGVKD. The germline V and J ends were trimmed by 2 bases and 1 base, with 9 bases remaining between them. This CDR3 spans 15 amino acids.

V usage is TRBV21-1 and J usage is TRBJ2-1; TRBD2 is the table's D call, not checked against the DNA. TRBV21-1 is a known pseudogene. CDR3 length equals 18 residues. The DNA for the CDR3 is TGTGCCAGCAGCAAAGATGGGGGGGGGACTCTATCCTACAATGAGCAGTTCTTC. Its translation is CASSKDGGGTLSYNEQFF.

The chain joins TRBV27 to TRBJ2-1; 7 positions agree with TRBD2. V gave up 2 bases and J gave up 0 bases; unmatched junction bases: 4. The germline V gene has CDR1 MNHEY and CDR2 SMNVEV (reference sequence). This CDR3 has 16 residues. CDR3 sequence (DNA): TGTGCCAGCAGTTTAGGCGGGAGTTTCTCCTACAATGAGCAGTTCTTC. Its translation: CASSLGGSFSYNEQFF.

The DNA of the CDR3 is TGCGCCAGCAGCCCGGACAGCCAAGAGACCCAGTACTTC. This encodes CASSPDSQETQYF. J is TRBJ2-5 and V is TRBV4-1, with D perhaps TRBD1 (6 bases). The CDR3 spans 13 residues. Trimming removed 4 bases at V and 1 base at J, with 7 bases between. Germline V gene lookup returns CDR1 MGHRA and CDR2 YSYEKL.

The chain employs TRBV6-6 and TRBJ2-5, with a weak D call TRBD2 (6 bases). Trimming left V 0 bases short and J 3 bases short, with 8 bases between. Germline CDR1 and CDR2: MNHNY and SVGAGI (reference sequence). This CDR3 comprises 14 residues. The CDR3: CASSYSSGKETQYF. The CDR3 region has the DNA TGTGCCAGCAGTTACTCTAGCGGAAAAGAGACCCAGTACTTC.

This chain joins TRBV5-1 and TRBJ1-1; D gene unclear. Trimming removed 4 bases from V and 0 bases from J, with 16 bases in between. The CDR3 loop spans 16 amino acids. Germline CDR1 is SGHRS and CDR2 is YFSETQ. CDR3 sequence reads: CASSLSPFYVNTEAFF. The CDR3 nucleotides read TGCGCCAGCAGCCTCTCCCCATTCTATGTGAACACTGAAGCTTTCTTT. Full variable domain (rest looked up from reference TRBV5-1 and TRBJ1-1): KAGVTQTPRYLIKTRGQQVTLSCSPISGHRSVSWYQQTPGQGLQFLFEYFSETQRNKGNFPGRFSGRQFSNSRSEMNVSTLELGDSALYLCASSLSPFYVNTEAFFGQGTRLTVV.

The chain recombines TRBV10-3 with TRBJ2-1, with D maybe TRBD2 (7 bases). Germline V gene sequence: CDR1 ENHRY, CDR2 SYGVKD. This CDR3 has 13 residues. The V gene lost 6 bases and the J gene lost 10 bases, with 16 bases spanning the gap. The CDR3 coding sequence is TGTGCCATCAGGGGGGCGGGAGTTGGAGAGCAGTTCTTC. Amino acid sequence: CAIRGAGVGEQFF.

The chain couples TRBV11-2 to TRBJ2-7; 13 bases are a match to TRBD2. Germline V lookup: CDR1 SGHAT, CDR2 FQNNGV. The CDR3 runs 16 residues. Trimming at V came to 5 bases and at J to 6 bases, leaving 10 bases not matched to a gene. CDR3 sequence (DNA): TGTGCCAGCAGCCTCGGACTAGCGGGAGTCCTTGGCGAGCAGTACTTC. Its translation: CASSLGLAGVLGEQYF.

This chain joins TRBV10-3 and TRBJ2-3, with 8 bases lining up with TRBD2. The CDR3 sequence is 15 residues long. The ends lost 4 bases at V and 0 bases at J; junction bases unmatched: 3. In germline, CDR1 is ENHRY, CDR2 SYGVKD. The CDR3 region is CAISGSGTSTDTQYF. CDR3 coding DNA: TGTGCCATCAGTGGTAGCGGGACTAGCACAGATACGCAGTATTTT.

The gene calls are TRBV6-4 and TRBJ2-5; D unresolved. Per the germline V gene, CDR1 is MRHNA and CDR2 is SNTAGT. Trimming cost V 0 bases and J 4 bases, with 27 bases left between them. This CDR3 is 20 amino acids long. For the CDR3, the DNA is TGTGCCAGCAGTGACTCACCCCTTCCAACTGTACCCACCTCGTCAGAGACCCAGTACTTC. As protein: CASSDSPLPTVPTSSETQYF.

The CDR3 loop is CASSSGSGRAGETQYF. DNA for the CDR3: TGTGCCAGCAGCTCCGGGAGCGGGAGGGCCGGGGAGACCCAGTACTTC. The J gene is TRBJ2-5, the V gene TRBV5-4, with 10 nucleotides matching TRBD2. The CDR3 consists of 16 residues. CDR1 is SGHNT, CDR2 YYREEE, per germline (reference sequence). J lost 5 bases, V lost 3 bases, and 10 bases had no gene match.

V is TRBV10-1 and J is TRBJ1-4; D uncertain. CDR1 and CDR2 (germline): WNHNN, SYGVQD (reference sequence). Trimming pared 3 bases from V and 10 bases from J, leaving 9 bases between. The CDR3 is 12 residues long. For the CDR3, the DNA is TGCGCCAGCAGTGAAGGCGGCGGAAAACTGTTTTTT. Protein: CASSEGGGKLFF.

V usage is TRBV4-2 and J usage is TRBJ1-1; D is perhaps TRBD1 (6 bases). V was pared by 11 bases and J by 1 base, with 11 bases between. Germline V gene lookup returns CDR1 LGHNA and CDR2 YNFKEQ. The CDR3 loop spans 12 amino acids. The CDR3 DNA reads TGTGCCTCATTAGGGGGGAACACTGAAGCTTTCTTT. As protein: CASLGGNTEAFF.

On this clone itself: Other DNA sequences of this sample code for an identical CDR3. J is TRBJ2-3 and V is TRBV7-3; 10 bases fit TRBD2. CDR3 length equals 16 residues. Germline trimming cut 5 bases from V and 1 base from J; bases unmatched to any gene: 6. CDR1 is SGHTA and CDR2 is FQGTGA in the germline V gene. CDR3 nucleotide sequence: TGTGCCAGCAGCCCTCTAGCGGGAGCCGGCACAGATACGCAGTATTTT. It specifies CASSPLAGAGTDTQYF.

The V gene is TRBV30, the J gene TRBJ1-2; a possible D gene is TRBD1 (5 bases). From germline, CDR1 is GTSNPN and CDR2 SVGIG (reference sequence). The CDR3 is 12 amino acids. V was cut by 1 base and J by 5 bases, with 8 bases left in between. The CDR3: CAWSDQGYGYTF. DNA of the CDR3: TGTGCCTGGAGTGACCAGGGATATGGCTACACCTTC.

The chain uses TRBV10-2 and TRBJ1-3, with D possibly matching TRBD1 (6 bases). V was cut by 3 bases and J by 0 bases, with 12 bases left in between. Germline V gene lookup returns CDR1 WSHSY and CDR2 SAAADI. This CDR3 has 16 amino acids. The chain's CDR3 is CASSDQGIFSGNTIYF. In nucleotides, the CDR3 is TGCGCCAGCAGTGATCAGGGGATATTCTCTGGAAACACCATATATTTT.

The chain has TRBV11-2 and TRBJ2-2, with unresolved D. V lost 5 bases and J 5 bases, leaving 15 bases between the germline ends. Germline V CDR1 and CDR2: SGHAT, FQNNGV. The CDR3 runs 15 residues. CDR3 nucleotides: TGTGCCAGCAGCCCCGCCAGAAGGAGTACCGGGGAGCTGTTTTTT. Translating gives CASSPARRSTGELFF.

As DNA, the CDR3 is TGTGCCAGCAGCTTAGGTCGGCTAGCGGGATTCTATGAGACCCAGTACTTC. Encoded protein: CASSLGRLAGFYETQYF. V usage is TRBV11-2 and J usage is TRBJ2-5, with 9 positions matching TRBD2. V lost 1 base to trimming and J lost 5 bases; unmatched junction nucleotides: 11. The CDR3 consists of 17 residues. Per the germline V gene, CDR1 is SGHAT and CDR2 is FQNNGV.